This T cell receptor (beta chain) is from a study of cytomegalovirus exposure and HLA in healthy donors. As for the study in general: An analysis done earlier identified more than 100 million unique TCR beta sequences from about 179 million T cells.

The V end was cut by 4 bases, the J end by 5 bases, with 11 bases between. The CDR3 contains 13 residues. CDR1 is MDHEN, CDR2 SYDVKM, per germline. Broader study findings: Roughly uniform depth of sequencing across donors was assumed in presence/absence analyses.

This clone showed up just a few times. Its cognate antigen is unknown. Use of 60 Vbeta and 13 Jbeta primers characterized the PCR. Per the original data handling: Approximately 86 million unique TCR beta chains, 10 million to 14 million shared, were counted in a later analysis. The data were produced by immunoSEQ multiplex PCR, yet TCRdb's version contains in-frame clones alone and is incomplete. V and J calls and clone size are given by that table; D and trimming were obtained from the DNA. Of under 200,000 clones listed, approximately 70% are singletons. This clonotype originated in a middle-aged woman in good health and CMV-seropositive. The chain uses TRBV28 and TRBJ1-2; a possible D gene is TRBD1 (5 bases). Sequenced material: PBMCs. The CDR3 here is CASSSDRPYGYTF. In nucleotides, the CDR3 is TGTGCCAGCAGTTCCGACAGACCATATGGCTACACCTTC.